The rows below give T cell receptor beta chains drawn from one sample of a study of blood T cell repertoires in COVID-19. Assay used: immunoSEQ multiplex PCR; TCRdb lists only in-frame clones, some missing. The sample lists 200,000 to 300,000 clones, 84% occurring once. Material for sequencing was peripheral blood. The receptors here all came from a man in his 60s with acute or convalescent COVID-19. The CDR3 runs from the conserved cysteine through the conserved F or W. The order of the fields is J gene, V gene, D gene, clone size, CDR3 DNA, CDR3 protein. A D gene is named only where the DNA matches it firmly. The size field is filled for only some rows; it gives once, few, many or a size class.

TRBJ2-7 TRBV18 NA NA TGTGCCAGCTCACCCCCCCTAGACCTTGGTGAGCAGTACTTC CASSPPLDLGEQYF
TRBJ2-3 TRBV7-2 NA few TGTGCCAGCAGCTTAGGCGCAGATACGCAGTATTTT CASSLGADTQYF
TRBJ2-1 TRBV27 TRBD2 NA TGTGCCAGCAGTTTATCTGTAGCGGGGTACAATGAGCAGTTCTTC CASSLSVAGYNEQFF
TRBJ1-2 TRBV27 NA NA TGTGCCAGCAGTCTTCGACAGTTCGACTATGGCTACACCTTC CASSLRQFDYGYTF
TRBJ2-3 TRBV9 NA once TGTGCCAGCAGCGTAGTGGGACTGGCAGATACGCAGTATTTT CASSVVGLADTQYF
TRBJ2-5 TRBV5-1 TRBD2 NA TGCGCCAGCAGCTTGGGTCTAGCGGGGGGGCAAACGGAGACCCAGTACTTC CASSLGLAGGQTETQYF
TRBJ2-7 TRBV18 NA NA TGTGCCAGCTCACCACAACAGGGATCCCAATACGAGCAGTACTTC CASSPQQGSQYEQYF
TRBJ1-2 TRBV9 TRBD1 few TGTGCCAGCAGCGCAGGGACAGGCCAACTTTCATATGGCTACACCTTC CASSAGTGQLSYGYTF
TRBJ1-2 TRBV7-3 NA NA TGTGCCAGCAGCTTATCGGGGGGCGACGGCTATGGCTACACCTTC CASSLSGGDGYGYTF
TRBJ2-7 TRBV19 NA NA TGTGCCAGTAGTAGGGTAGCGGCAACCTACGAGCAGTACTTC CASSRVAATYEQYF
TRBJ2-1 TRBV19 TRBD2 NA TGTGCCAGTAGTATAGTAGGACTAGAATACAATGAGCAGTTCTTC CASSIVGLEYNEQFF
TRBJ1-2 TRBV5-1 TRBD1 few TGCGCCAGCAGCTTGGGACAGGGGAATGGCTACACCTTC CASSLGQGNGYTF
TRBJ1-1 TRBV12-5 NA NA TGTGCTAGTGGTCCCCCCGGGGTAAAAGCTTTCTTT CASGPPGVKAFF
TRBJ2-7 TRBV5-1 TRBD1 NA TGCGCCAGCAGTCGTACAACCGGGACAGGGGCCTACGAGCAGTACTTC CASSRTTGTGAYEQYF
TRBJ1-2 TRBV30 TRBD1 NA TGTGCCTGGAGTGTAATAACACAGGGGCGGTATGGCTACACCTTC CAWSVITQGRYGYTF
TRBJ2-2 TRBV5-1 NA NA TGCGCCAGCAGCCTGGGGGGGCTAGCGAACACCGGGGAGCTGTTTTTT CASSLGGLANTGELFF
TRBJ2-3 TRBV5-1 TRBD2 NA TGCGCCAGCAGCGTCCTAGCGGGAGTAAGGGATACGCAGTATTTT CASSVLAGVRDTQYF
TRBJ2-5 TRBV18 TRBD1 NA TGTGCCAGCTCACCCCAGGCACAGGGGACAGATGAAGAGACCCAGTACTTC CASSPQAQGTDEETQYF
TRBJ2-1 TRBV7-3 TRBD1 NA TGTGCCAGCAGCTCTACAGGGGGCCCTTACAATGAGCAGTTCTTC CASSSTGGPYNEQFF
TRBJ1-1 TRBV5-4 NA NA TGTGCCAGCAGCCCCTATGCGGGTTCGAACACTGAAGCTTTCTTT CASSPYAGSNTEAFF
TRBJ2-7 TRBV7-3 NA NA TGTGCCAGCAGAAAAACCCCGGGAATTTGGGACGAGCAGTACTTC CASRKTPGIWDEQYF
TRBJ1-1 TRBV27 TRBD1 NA TGTGCCAGCAGTCTTCGACAGGGGGACACTGAAGCTTTCTTT CASSLRQGDTEAFF
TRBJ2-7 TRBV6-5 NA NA TGTGCCAGCAGTCAGAGACTTAGCTCCTACGAGCAGTACTTC CASSQRLSSYEQYF
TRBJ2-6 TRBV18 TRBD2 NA TGTGCCAGCTCCCGGGGGGAGCTCTCTGGGGCCAACGTCCTGACTTTC CASSRGELSGANVLTF